This is a list of T cell receptor beta chains from one sample in a study of cytomegalovirus exposure and HLA in healthy donors. Sequenced by immunoSEQ multiplex PCR; TCRdb stores in-frame clones only, minus some. The table has roughly 130,000 clones, just over 70% seen once; the top ten hold 2% to 3%. The sample comprised PBMCs. The receptors were gathered from an older woman in good health and CMV-seropositive. Each CDR3 is given with its conserved first and last residue. Each record gives: J gene, D gene, V gene, clone size, CDR3 protein, CDR3 DNA. The D gene is left open where the match is weak. Clone size, where shown, is once, few, many, or a class for clones that have expanded.

>TRBJ1-4|.|TRBV7-9|once
CASTLGRTNEKLFF
TGTGCCAGCACCCTAGGGAGAACTAATGAAAAACTGTTTTTT
>TRBJ1-3|TRBD1|TRBV9|.
CASSAEDRGGNTIYF
TGTGCCAGCAGCGCCGAGGACAGGGGAGGAAACACCATATATTTT
>TRBJ2-3|.|TRBV5-1|.
CASKLTASRTDTQYF
TGCGCCAGCAAATTGACAGCCTCGCGCACAGATACGCAGTATTTT
>TRBJ1-2|TRBD1|TRBV4-1|.
CASSHDRGQKGYTF
TGCGCCAGCAGCCATGACAGGGGGCAGAAGGGCTACACCTTC
>TRBJ2-2|TRBD2|TRBV19|.
CASSASGGATGELFF
TGTGCCAGTAGTGCCAGCGGGGGGGCCACCGGGGAGCTGTTTTTT
>TRBJ2-5|TRBD2|TRBV5-4|.
CASTLAGGQETQYF
TGTGCCAGCACCTTAGCGGGGGGGCAGGAGACCCAGTACTTC
>TRBJ2-5|.|TRBV10-3|few
CAISDRQGRWETQYF
TGTGCCATCAGTGATCGGCAGGGGCGGTGGGAGACCCAGTACTTC
>TRBJ2-1|TRBD2|TRBV7-3|.
CASSLALRGGEQFF
TGTGCCAGCAGCTTAGCACTCCGCGGGGGTGAGCAGTTCTTC
>TRBJ1-5|.|TRBV14|once
CASSQNRDQPQHF
TGTGCCAGCAGCCAGAATCGGGATCAGCCCCAGCATTTT
>TRBJ2-5|TRBD1|TRBV5-6|.
CASSSADRGLEETQYF
TGTGCCAGCAGCTCAGCCGACAGGGGGTTGGAAGAGACCCAGTACTTC
>TRBJ2-1|.|TRBV6-6|.
CASSPQGRSYNEQFF
TGTGCCAGCAGTCCACAGGGTAGGTCCTACAATGAGCAGTTCTTC
>TRBJ2-2|.|TRBV9|.
CASSVQTGELFF
TGTGCCAGCAGCGTCCAAACCGGGGAGCTGTTTTTT
>TRBJ1-6|.|TRBV2|few
CASSPQRDSPLHF
TGTGCCAGCAGCCCCCAGAGGGATTCACCCCTCCACTTT
>TRBJ1-1|.|TRBV19|.
CASTDRTNTEAFF
TGTGCCAGTACTGACAGGACGAACACTGAAGCTTTCTTT
>TRBJ2-6|TRBD1|TRBV5-8|.
CASSRTGVGANVLTF
TGTGCCAGCAGCCGCACAGGGGTCGGGGCCAACGTCCTGACTTTC
>TRBJ2-3|TRBD1|TRBV25-1|.
CASNDRVPTDTQYF
TGTGCCAGCAACGACAGGGTCCCCACAGATACGCAGTATTTT
>TRBJ2-7|TRBD1|TRBV6-1|.
CASSGGQGREQYF
TGTGCCAGCAGTGGAGGACAGGGCCGCGAGCAGTACTTC
>TRBJ1-1|.|TRBV29-1|few
CSVVGGHLGTEAFF
TGCAGCGTTGTAGGGGGACACCTCGGGACTGAAGCTTTCTTT
>TRBJ1-2|.|TRBV5-4|few
CASSLAGDRGYGYTF
TGTGCCAGCAGCTTGGCCGGGGATCGGGGCTATGGCTACACCTTC
>TRBJ1-4|TRBD1|TRBV19|.
CASKRGPLTNEKLFF
TGTGCCAGTAAAAGGGGGCCTTTAACTAATGAAAAACTGTTTTTT
>TRBJ2-5|TRBD1|TRBV7-9|.
CASSLGQGYQETQYF
TGTGCCAGCAGCTTAGGACAGGGTTACCAAGAGACCCAGTACTTC
>TRBJ2-3|TRBD2|TRBV5-1|.
CASSLAGGIDTQYF
TGCGCCAGCAGCTTGGCGGGGGGGATAGATACGCAGTATTTT
>TRBJ1-1|.|TRBV6-5|.
CASSPLDRVNTEAFF
TGTGCCAGCAGTCCGCTGGACAGAGTGAACACTGAAGCTTTCTTT
>TRBJ2-3|TRBD1|TRBV11-1|once
CASRSGQGPDTQYF
TGTGCCAGCAGATCCGGACAGGGCCCAGATACGCAGTATTTT
>TRBJ2-5|.|TRBV11-2|.
CASSRDFQETQYF
TGTGCCAGCAGTCGGGACTTCCAAGAGACCCAGTACTTC
>TRBJ2-3|.|TRBV5-1|.
CASSSDSLPADTQYF
TGCGCCAGCAGCTCGGACTCCCTCCCCGCAGATACGCAGTATTTT
>TRBJ1-6|.|TRBV6-5|few
CASSRTVYNSPLHF
TGTGCCAGCAGTCGGACTGTCTATAATTCACCCCTCCACTTT
>TRBJ2-3|.|TRBV13|.
CASSMRGDTQYF
TGTGCCAGCAGCATGAGGGGGGATACGCAGTATTTT
>TRBJ1-1|.|TRBV18|.
CASSQDRNTEAFF
TGTGCCAGCTCACAGGACAGGAACACTGAAGCTTTCTTT
>TRBJ2-7|.|TRBV6-5|.
CASRHGQLSSYEQYF
TGTGCCAGCAGACATGGACAGCTCAGCTCCTACGAGCAGTACTTC